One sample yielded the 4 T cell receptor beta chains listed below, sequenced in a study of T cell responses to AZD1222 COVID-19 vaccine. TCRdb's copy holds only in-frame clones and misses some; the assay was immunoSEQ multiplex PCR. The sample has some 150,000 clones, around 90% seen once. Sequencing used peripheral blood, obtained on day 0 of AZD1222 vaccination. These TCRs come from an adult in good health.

CDR3: CASSVEGQGSSYEQYF. CDR3 DNA sequence: TGTGCCAGCAGCGTAGAGGGACAGGGGAGCTCCTACGAGCAGTACTTC. The rearrangement links TRBV9 to TRBJ2-7, with 10 positions matching TRBD1. The CDR3 has 16 residues. V shed 0 bases and J 0 bases; nucleotides not matched to a gene: 3. Germline V gene sequence: CDR1 SGDLS, CDR2 YYNGEE.

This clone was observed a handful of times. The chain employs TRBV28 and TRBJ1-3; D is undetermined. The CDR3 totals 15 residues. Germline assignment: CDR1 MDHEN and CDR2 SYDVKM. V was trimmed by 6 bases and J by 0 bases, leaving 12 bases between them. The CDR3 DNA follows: TGTGCCAGCAGGATGGAGGGAGCCTCTGGAAACACCATATATTTT. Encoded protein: CASRMEGASGNTIYF.

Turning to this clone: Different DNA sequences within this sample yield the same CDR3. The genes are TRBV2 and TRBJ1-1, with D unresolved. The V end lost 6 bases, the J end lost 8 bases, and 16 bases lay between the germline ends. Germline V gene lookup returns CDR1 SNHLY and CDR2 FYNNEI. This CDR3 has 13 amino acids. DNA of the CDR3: TGTGCCAGCAGGGACGACCGCGGCCCCGAAGCTTTCTTT. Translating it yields CASRDDRGPEAFF. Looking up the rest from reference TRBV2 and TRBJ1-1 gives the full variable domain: EPEVTQTPSHQVTQMGQEVILRCVPISNHLYFYWYRQILGQKVEFLVSFYNNEISEKSEIFDDQFSVERPDGSNFTLKIRSTKLEDSAMYFCASRDDRGPEAFFGQGTRLTVV.

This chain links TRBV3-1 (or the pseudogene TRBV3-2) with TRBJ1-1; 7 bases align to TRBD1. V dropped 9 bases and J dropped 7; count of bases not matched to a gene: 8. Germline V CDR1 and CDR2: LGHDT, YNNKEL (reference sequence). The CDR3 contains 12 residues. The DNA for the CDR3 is TGTGCCAGTTCTAGGGGGACAGTTGAAGCTTTCTTT. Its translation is CASSRGTVEAFF.